This TCR beta chain was observed in a study of PD-L1 blockade in urothelial cancer. Across the study: When patients started atezolizumab in the mid-2010s, it was given at 1,200 mg intravenously every 3 weeks. Blood was subjected to analysis at 3 weeks (second dose) and 6 weeks following treatment start. Findings of the study overall: In blood sampled pretreatment, TCR clonality below the median predicted better survival.

On this clone: Its antigen is unknown.

Described time point: peripheral blood 6 weeks after treatment start. TCRdb's table, derived via immunoSEQ multiplex PCR, lists solely in-frame clones and lacks some. The profile shows 66,000 or so clones, about nine tenths of them singletons. Sequencing used PBMCs, obtained around atezolizumab (anti-PD-L1) treatment. The TCR comes from a man aged 60-69 years with urothelial cancer.

CDR3 sequence: CAWSAGGAGGNTIYF. For the CDR3, the DNA is TGTGCCTGGAGTGCGGGGGGCGCTGGTGGAAACACCATATATTTT. The chain joins TRBV30 to TRBJ1-3; perhaps TRBD1 as D (6 bases). The CDR3 has 15 residues. Trimming took off 1 base at V and 3 bases at J, with 13 bases between the two ends. Germline V lookup: CDR1 GTSNPN, CDR2 SVGIG (reference sequence). The full variable domain, its missing parts supplied by reference TRBV30 and TRBJ1-3, is SQTIHQWPATLVQPVGSPLSLECTVEGTSNPNLYWYRQAAGRGLQLLFYSVGIGQISSEVPQNLSASRPQDRQFILSSKKLLLSDSGFYLCAWSAGGAGGNTIYFGEGSWLTVV.